The rows below give T cell receptor beta chains drawn from one sample of a study of T-cell reconstitution after alpha-beta-depleted transplantation in children. In TCRdb, the PCR reads were re-called with MiXCR into one record per CDR3 protein. Found here are 490,000 or so distinct CDR3 sequences, 10% of them singletons; the top ten hold roughly 2%. This specimen consisted of PBMCs, obtained before TCRalphabeta/CD19-depleted stem cell transplant. The receptors stem from a child aged 2-15 years with inherited bone marrow failure, due to receive a stem cell transplant. Each CDR3 is given with its conserved first and last residue. The order of the fields is V gene, D gene, clone size, J gene, CDR3 protein, CDR3 DNA. D genes are given only for firm matches. Size is omitted from some rows. Given values are once, few, many or a class for expanded clones.

V: TRBV20-1; D: .; size: many; J: TRBJ2-7; CDR3: CSARHRDPYEQYF; DNA: TGCAGTGCTAGACACAGGGACCCCTACGAGCAGTACTTC
V: TRBV29-1; D: TRBD2; size: many; J: TRBJ2-1; CDR3: CSVGPSGSYEQFF; DNA: TGCAGCGTCGGGCCTAGCGGGAGCTATGAGCAGTTCTTC
V: TRBV5-1; D: TRBD2; size: few; J: TRBJ2-5; CDR3: CASSLRGLAGVQETQYF; DNA: TGCGCCAGCAGCTTGCGAGGACTAGCGGGGGTTCAAGAGACCCAGTACTTC
V: TRBV5-6; D: .; size: many; J: TRBJ2-3; CDR3: CASSRSTDTQYF; DNA: TGTGCCAGCAGCAGGAGCACAGATACGCAGTATTTT
V: TRBV4-3; D: .; size: many; J: TRBJ2-3; CDR3: CASSQERETDTQYF; DNA: TGCGCCAGCAGCCAGGAGCGTGAGACAGATACGCAGTATTTT
V: TRBV7-8; D: TRBD2; size: many; J: TRBJ2-2; CDR3: CASSLRGGPTGELFF; DNA: TGTGCCAGCAGCTTACGGGGAGGGCCGACCGGGGAGCTGTTTTTT
V: TRBV20-1; D: TRBD1; size: many; J: TRBJ2-7; CDR3: CSARVFGVGTVLSYEQYF; DNA: TGCAGTGCTAGAGTGTTTGGGGTTGGGACAGTGCTATCCTACGAGCAGTACTTC
V: TRBV5-1; D: TRBD2; size: few; J: TRBJ2-7; CDR3: CASSLLGGSEQYF; DNA: TGCGCCAGCAGCTTGTTGGGGGGGAGCGAGCAGTACTTC
V: TRBV20-1; D: TRBD2; size: many; J: TRBJ2-7; CDR3: CSASGRWRGSYEQYF; DNA: TGCAGTGCTAGCGGGAGGTGGAGGGGCTCCTACGAGCAGTACTTC
V: TRBV6-5; D: .; size: many; J: TRBJ2-7; CDR3: CASSYGVGLAIYEQYF; DNA: TGTGCCAGCAGTTACGGTGTAGGTCTAGCGATTTACGAGCAGTACTTC
V: TRBV5-1; D: .; size: many; J: TRBJ2-7; CDR3: CASSLASGGWREGQYF; DNA: TGCGCCAGCAGCTTGGCCTCGGGGGGCTGGCGGGAAGGGCAGTACTTC
V: TRBV7-2; D: TRBD1; size: .; J: TRBJ2-1; CDR3: CASSLRQGGGEQFF; DNA: TGTGCCAGCAGCTTGAGACAGGGGGGAGGTGAGCAGTTCTTC
V: TRBV12-3/TRBV12-4; D: TRBD2; size: few; J: TRBJ2-3; CDR3: CASRPTLAGGRETDTQYF; DNA: TGTGCCAGCAGACCAACACTAGCGGGAGGGAGGGAGACAGATACGCAGTATTTT
V: TRBV12-3/TRBV12-4; D: .; size: many; J: TRBJ1-2; CDR3: CASSETGFGYTF; DNA: TGTGCCAGCAGTGAAACAGGGTTCGGCTACACCTTC
V: TRBV4-1; D: TRBD2; size: many; J: TRBJ2-3; CDR3: CASSQGLAGGTDTQYF; DNA: TGCGCCAGCAGCCAAGGGCTAGCGGGTGGCACAGATACGCAGTATTTT
V: TRBV11-2; D: .; size: many; J: TRBJ1-2; CDR3: CASSPNYGYTF; DNA: TGTGCCAGCAGCCCTAACTATGGCTACACCTTC
V: TRBV6-1; D: TRBD1; size: many; J: TRBJ1-2; CDR3: CASSASTGGLYGYTF; DNA: TGTGCCAGCAGTGCCTCTACAGGGGGCCTCTATGGCTACACCTTC
V: TRBV18; D: .; size: many; J: TRBJ2-7; CDR3: CASSREAGGYAQYF; DNA: TGTGCCAGCTCACGAGAGGCAGGAGGCTACGCGCAGTACTTC
V: TRBV12-3/TRBV12-4; D: .; size: many; J: TRBJ2-7; CDR3: CASSFVGSAAYEQYF; DNA: TGTGCCAGCAGTTTCGTCGGGAGCGCGGCCTACGAGCAGTACTTC
V: TRBV6-1; D: TRBD1; size: once; J: TRBJ2-4; CDR3: CASSPGTGVLAKNIQYF; DNA: TGTGCCAGCAGTCCCGGGACAGGGGTACTAGCCAAAAACATTCAGTACTTC
V: TRBV20-1; D: .; size: many; J: TRBJ2-5; CDR3: CSAGTLGETQYF; DNA: TGCAGTGCCGGGACTTTAGGGGAGACCCAGTACTTC
V: TRBV5-5; D: .; size: many; J: TRBJ2-7; CDR3: CASSLRLGDPYEQYF; DNA: TGTGCCAGCAGCTTGAGGCTGGGGGATCCCTACGAGCAGTACTTC
V: TRBV7-8; D: .; size: .; J: TRBJ2-1; CDR3: CASSLRVARAPNEQFF; DNA: TGTGCCAGCAGCTTAAGAGTGGCTAGGGCTCCCAATGAGCAGTTCTTC
V: TRBV7-9; D: TRBD2; size: many; J: TRBJ2-1; CDR3: CASSSGLALYEQFF; DNA: TGTGCCAGCAGCTCGGGACTAGCACTCTATGAGCAGTTCTTC
V: TRBV5-1; D: .; size: few; J: TRBJ1-5; CDR3: CASSPGLPEGDQPQHF; DNA: TGCGCCAGCAGCCCTGGCCTGCCCGAGGGAGATCAGCCCCAGCATTTT
V: TRBV20-1; D: TRBD1; size: many; J: TRBJ2-7; CDR3: CSATSQGAGYEQYF; DNA: TGCAGTGCTACCTCCCAGGGGGCAGGGTACGAGCAGTACTTC
V: TRBV5-1; D: .; size: many; J: TRBJ2-7; CDR3: CASSLLLRGSSYEQYF; DNA: TGCGCCAGCAGCTTACTCCTCAGGGGATCCTCCTACGAGCAGTACTTC
V: TRBV27; D: .; size: few; J: TRBJ1-6; CDR3: CASSFLQGGLRNSPLHF; DNA: TGTGCCAGCAGTTTTCTACAGGGAGGGCTACGAAATTCACCCCTCCACTTT
V: TRBV9; D: .; size: few; J: TRBJ2-6; CDR3: CASSRTYRVSSGANVLTF; DNA: TGTGCCAGCAGCCGTACATACAGGGTTAGCTCTGGGGCCAACGTCCTGACTTTC
V: TRBV29-1; D: .; size: many; J: TRBJ2-1; CDR3: CSVPGKTLNEQFF; DNA: TGCAGCGTTCCGGGGAAAACTTTAAATGAGCAGTTCTTC
V: TRBV4-3; D: .; size: many; J: TRBJ1-2; CDR3: CASSKSRGRDGYTF; DNA: TGCGCCAGCAGCAAATCCAGGGGCCGCGATGGCTACACCTTC
V: TRBV11-3; D: TRBD1; size: few; J: TRBJ2-1; CDR3: CASSSQGGEENEQFF; DNA: TGTGCCAGCAGCTCACAGGGGGGAGAGGAGAATGAGCAGTTCTTC
V: TRBV7-8; D: .; size: many; J: TRBJ2-7; CDR3: CASSLGTLQGLHVEQYF; DNA: TGTGCCAGCAGCTTAGGGACCCTCCAGGGTCTCCATGTGGAGCAGTACTTC
V: TRBV4-3; D: TRBD2; size: .; J: TRBJ2-1; CDR3: CASSQLTSGSGEGSYNEQFF; DNA: TGCGCCAGCAGCCAATTGACTAGCGGGAGTGGAGAGGGCTCCTACAATGAGCAGTTCTTC
V: TRBV11-3; D: TRBD1; size: many; J: TRBJ2-1; CDR3: CASSRDRAVYNEQFF; DNA: TGTGCCAGCAGCAGGGACAGGGCGGTCTACAATGAGCAGTTCTTC
V: TRBV15; D: .; size: .; J: TRBJ2-7; CDR3: CATSTSYEQYF; DNA: TGTGCCACCAGCACCTCTTACGAGCAGTACTTC
V: TRBV7-2; D: .; size: many; J: TRBJ2-5; CDR3: CASSSSSSYWGETQYF; DNA: TGTGCCAGCAGCTCCTCTAGCTCTTACTGGGGAGAGACCCAGTACTTC
V: TRBV14; D: TRBD2; size: .; J: TRBJ2-7; CDR3: CASSQDDLAGVSYEQYF; DNA: TGTGCCAGCAGCCAAGATGACCTAGCGGGAGTATCCTACGAGCAGTACTTC
V: TRBV7-9; D: TRBD2; size: many; J: TRBJ2-7; CDR3: CASTPPGLAYEQYF; DNA: TGTGCCAGCACCCCTCCGGGACTAGCTTACGAGCAGTACTTC
V: TRBV30; D: TRBD1; size: .; J: TRBJ1-2; CDR3: CAWSAWDRGRYGYTF; DNA: TGTGCCTGGAGTGCCTGGGACAGGGGAAGATATGGCTACACCTTC
V: TRBV7-2; D: TRBD2; size: few; J: TRBJ2-3; CDR3: CASSKLAGTSTDTQYF; DNA: TGTGCCAGCAGCAAACTAGCGGGGACTAGCACAGATACGCAGTATTTT
V: TRBV30; D: TRBD1; size: few; J: TRBJ2-1; CDR3: CAWRRGTGYFF; DNA: TGTGCCTGGAGGCGCGGGACAGGGTACTTCTTC
V: TRBV9; D: .; size: many; J: TRBJ2-2; CDR3: CASSVVPGSTGELFF; DNA: TGTGCCAGCAGCGTAGTCCCCGGGAGTACCGGGGAGCTGTTTTTT
V: TRBV12-3/TRBV12-4; D: TRBD2; size: many; J: TRBJ2-3; CDR3: CASTYGTSGRGRPDTQYF; DNA: TGTGCCAGCACCTACGGGACTAGCGGGAGGGGTCGCCCAGATACGCAGTATTTT
V: TRBV4-3; D: TRBD2; size: many; J: TRBJ2-7; CDR3: CASSQDLGLAVFEQYF; DNA: TGCGCCAGCAGCCAAGATCTCGGACTAGCGGTCTTCGAGCAGTACTTC